The clone carrying this TCR beta chain showed up many times. Its antigen is not known. Quantitative barcoded 5'-RACE was used to prepare TCR beta libraries. Using its own MiXCR run on the 5' RACE reads, TCRdb lists one record per CDR3 protein. The data contain about 390,000 distinct CDR3 sequences, around 20% of them singletons. This entry is derived from a study of CD8 T cells in ankylosing spondylitis. Study outcomes and limitations: Researchers report that disease-linked clones proved CD8+ and relatively rare in peripheral blood. Previously reported in reactive arthritis synovial fluid and blood were some of the motif variants. Reportedly, disease-linked clones are significantly enriched in ankylosing spondylitis patients' matched synovial fluid. A TCR beta motif made of about 8 highly homologous variants seemed typical of ankylosing spondylitis blood.

The source is a male donor with ankylosing spondylitis. Sequences were obtained from blood, either unsorted or a sorted T cell fraction (not recorded which).

This chain's CDR3 is CASSEGLQYGYTF. The DNA for the CDR3 is TGTGCCAGCAGTGAAGGGCTGCAGTATGGCTACACCTTC. The rearrangement links TRBV2 to TRBJ1-2; D is unresolved. The V end was cut by 1 base, the J end by 5 bases, with 8 bases between. This CDR3 is 13 amino acids long. The germline V gene has CDR1 SNHLY and CDR2 FYNNEI.